A selection of T cell receptor beta chains follows, all from one sample in a study of CD8 T cells in ankylosing spondylitis. In TCRdb, the 5' RACE reads were re-called with MiXCR into one record per CDR3 protein. In the table there are 250,000 or so distinct CDR3 sequences, about 20% of which are singletons. Sequenced: blood, either unsorted or a sorted T cell fraction (not recorded which). Every receptor here comes from a male donor with ankylosing spondylitis or in good health (not recorded which). CDR3s include the opening cysteine and the closing phenylalanine or tryptophan. D genes are given only for firm matches. The size field is filled for only some rows; it gives once, few, many or a size class.

clone size | J gene | D gene | V gene | CDR3 protein | CDR3 DNA
few | TRBJ2-3 | NA | TRBV20-1 | CSGGQGSTDTQYF | TGCAGTGGCGGTCAAGGGAGCACAGATACGCAGTATTTT
once | TRBJ2-3 | TRBD1 | TRBV5-1 | CASRFPIDRAVSSTDTQYF | TGCGCCAGCAGGTTCCCGATCGACAGGGCAGTCTCTAGCACAGATACGCAGTATTTT
few | TRBJ1-1 | NA | TRBV7-2 | CASSSGTGMNTEAFF | TGTGCCAGCAGCTCCGGGACGGGCATGAATACTGAAGCTTTCTTT
NA | TRBJ2-7 | TRBD2 | TRBV11-2 | CASSLVTGSGGSRGPYELYF | TGTGCCAGCAGCTTAGTTACGGGGTCTGGCGGGAGTAGAGGACCCTACGAGCTGTACTTC
NA | TRBJ1-5 | NA | TRBV9 | CASSVGGANQPQHF | TGTGCCAGCAGCGTAGGGGGGGCCAATCAGCCCCAGCATTTT
NA | TRBJ2-3 | TRBD1 | TRBV20-1 | CSARGLPGTDTQYF | TGCAGTGCGAGGGGGCTACCCGGCACAGATACGCAGTATTTT
NA | TRBJ2-6 | NA | TRBV12-3/TRBV12-4 | CATRPQGGPGANVLTF | TGTGCCACGCGTCCCCAGGGGGGCCCTGGGGCCAACGTCCTGACTTTC
few | TRBJ2-7 | NA | TRBV5-5 | CASSSQGSEQYF | TGTGCCAGCAGCTCTCAGGGTAGCGAGCAGTACTTC
many | TRBJ2-7 | NA | TRBV7-8 | CATQLGNEQYF | TGTGCCACCCAATTAGGGAACGAGCAGTACTTC
many | TRBJ2-1 | TRBD2 | TRBV12-3/TRBV12-4 | CASRQTSGRDNEQFF | TGTGCCAGCAGACAGACTAGCGGGAGGGATAATGAGCAGTTCTTC
NA | TRBJ2-2 | NA | TRBV3-1 | CASSSPQLNTGELFF | TGTGCCAGCAGCAGCCCTCAACTGAACACCGGGGAGCTGTTTTTT
NA | TRBJ1-2 | NA | TRBV7-9 | CASSLGRNYGYTF | TGTGCCAGCAGCTTAGGTCGGAACTATGGCTACACCTTC
NA | TRBJ1-6 | NA | TRBV6-5 | CASSYIRGGDSPLHF | TGTGCCAGCAGTTACATCAGGGGCGGTGATTCACCCCTCCACTTT
NA | TRBJ2-2 | NA | TRBV10-3 | CASRPGPGSAGELFF | TGTGCCTCCCGCCCAGGACCGGGCTCCGCCGGGGAGCTGTTTTTT
few | TRBJ2-5 | NA | TRBV29-1 | CSVEDQRSFQETQYF | TGCAGCGTTGAAGACCAGCGGAGTTTCCAAGAGACCCAGTACTTC
NA | TRBJ2-7 | NA | TRBV9 | CASSVEPLSSYEQYF | TGTGCCAGCAGCGTAGAGCCCCTGAGCTCCTACGAGCAGTACTTC
NA | TRBJ2-2 | NA | TRBV2 | CASSGSEDTGELFF | TGTGCCAGCAGTGGGTCGGAGGACACCGGGGAGCTGTTTTTT
NA | TRBJ2-1 | TRBD2 | TRBV7-8 | CASSLRSSAGNYNEQFF | TGTGCCAGCAGCTTAAGGTCCTCAGCGGGGAATTACAATGAGCAGTTCTTC
few | TRBJ2-7 | TRBD1 | TRBV27 | CASNHRGISYEQYF | TGTGCCAGCAACCACAGGGGGATCTCCTACGAGCAGTACTTC
NA | TRBJ2-1 | TRBD2 | TRBV7-9 | CASSLVRGRNNEQFF | TGTGCCAGCAGCTTAGTGCGCGGGAGAAACAATGAGCAGTTCTTC
few | TRBJ1-2 | NA | TRBV27 | CATREPGYTF | TGTGCCACCAGGGAGCCCGGCTACACCTTC
NA | TRBJ2-1 | TRBD2 | TRBV27 | CASSLAGGPVEQFF | TGTGCCAGCAGTCTAGCGGGAGGGCCGGTTGAGCAGTTCTTC
many | TRBJ1-6 | NA | TRBV6-1 | CASRIGVYNSPLHF | TGTGCCAGCAGGATAGGGGTCTATAATTCACCCCTCCACTTT
few | TRBJ2-2 | NA | TRBV5-8 | CASSLWPGGITGELFF | TGTGCCAGCAGCTTGTGGCCAGGGGGGATTACCGGGGAGCTGTTTTTT
NA | TRBJ1-1 | NA | TRBV19 | CASSTEGRTEAFF | TGTGCCAGTAGTACGGAGGGTAGAACTGAAGCTTTCTTT
few | TRBJ2-7 | NA | TRBV4-2 | CASSPDPAYEQYF | TGTGCCAGCAGCCCGGATCCCGCCTACGAGCAGTACTTC
NA | TRBJ1-1 | NA | TRBV27 | CASSFGPENTEAFF | TGTGCCAGCAGTTTCGGGCCAGAGAACACTGAAGCTTTCTTT
few | TRBJ2-1 | NA | TRBV12-3/TRBV12-4 | CASSPLGPGDEQFF | TGTGCCAGCAGTCCCCTCGGCCCCGGGGATGAGCAGTTCTTC
few | TRBJ2-1 | NA | TRBV12-3/TRBV12-4 | CASSPVVQGATEQFF | TGTGCCAGCAGCCCGGTGGTCCAGGGCGCAACTGAGCAGTTCTTC
few | TRBJ1-6 | TRBD1 | TRBV4-3 | CASSQSGTGPNSPLHF | TGCGCCAGCAGCCAATCCGGGACAGGCCCCAATTCACCCCTCCACTTT
many | TRBJ2-2 | TRBD2 | TRBV3-1 | CASSQGDYRPGELFF | TGTGCCAGCAGCCAAGGGGACTACCGTCCCGGGGAGCTGTTTTTT
few | TRBJ2-5 | NA | TRBV6-1 | CASSPGLNQETQYF | TGTGCCAGCAGCCCTGGACTTAACCAAGAGACCCAGTACTTC
NA | TRBJ2-4 | TRBD1 | TRBV4-1 | CASSLTTGVNIQYF | TGCGCCAGCAGCCTTACGACAGGGGTAAACATTCAGTACTTC
many | TRBJ2-5 | TRBD2 | TRBV28 | CASISPREGETQYF | TGTGCCAGCATCTCACCGAGGGAGGGGGAGACCCAGTACTTC
many | TRBJ2-7 | NA | TRBV27 | CASSRGQLYGYEQYF | TGTGCCAGCAGTCGAGGACAGCTATATGGTTACGAGCAGTACTTC
many | TRBJ2-5 | NA | TRBV4-3 | CASSQVGGQETQYF | TGCGCCAGCAGCCAAGTGGGGGGCCAAGAGACCCAGTACTTC
NA | TRBJ1-2 | NA | TRBV30 | CAWDHLTGYDYGYTF | TGTGCCTGGGATCACCTAACAGGGTACGACTATGGCTACACCTTC
NA | TRBJ2-3 | TRBD2 | TRBV5-1 | CASSFPFQAGAGADTQYF | TGCGCCAGCAGCTTCCCATTCCAAGCGGGAGCGGGGGCAGATACGCAGTATTTT
few | TRBJ1-3 | NA | TRBV7-2 | CASSQHRTAGNTIYF | TGTGCCAGCAGTCAACACCGGACAGCTGGAAACACCATATATTTT
many | TRBJ2-4 | NA | TRBV21-1 | CASSKGGRGFFCIQYF | TGTGCCAGCAGCAAGGGCGGGAGGGGATTTTTTTGCATTCAGTACTTC
NA | TRBJ2-7 | NA | TRBV4-1 | CASSPQRVAYEQYF | TGCGCCAGCAGCCCTCAAAGGGTTGCCTACGAGCAGTACTTC
few | TRBJ2-5 | NA | TRBV4-3 | CASSQFLGDGTQYF | TGCGCCAGCAGCCAATTTCTGGGGGACGGGACCCAGTACTTC
NA | TRBJ1-4 | TRBD1 | TRBV9 | CASSEGTGNEKLFF | TGTGCCAGCAGCGAAGGGACAGGGAATGAAAAACTGTTTTTT
NA | TRBJ2-7 | NA | TRBV7-9 | CASSGDRLEQYF | TGTGCCAGCAGCGGAGACAGGCTCGAGCAGTACTTC
few | TRBJ2-1 | NA | TRBV2 | CASSEKGYEQFF | TGTGCCAGCAGTGAAAAGGGGTATGAGCAGTTCTTC
few | TRBJ2-5 | TRBD2 | TRBV11-2 | CASSLAVGGETQYF | TGTGCCAGCAGCTTAGCCGTGGGGGGGGAGACCCAGTACTTC
few | TRBJ2-7 | NA | TRBV4-3 | CASSQERSRLYYEQYF | TGCGCCAGCAGCCAAGAAAGGTCCAGGCTTTACTACGAGCAGTACTTC
few | TRBJ1-1 | NA | TRBV29-1 | CSVGRAAMNTEAFF | TGCAGCGTTGGTAGGGCCGCGATGAACACTGAAGCTTTCTTT
NA | TRBJ2-1 | NA | TRBV7-9 | CASSPTSTEQFF | TGTGCCAGCAGCCCAACTAGCACTGAGCAGTTCTTC
many | TRBJ2-3 | TRBD2 | TRBV6-5 | CASSSRGAGGGTDTQYF | TGTGCCAGCAGTTCCCGGGGAGCGGGAGGAGGCACAGATACGCAGTATTTT
NA | TRBJ2-1 | TRBD2 | TRBV2 | CASLAGGFSDNEQFF | TGTGCCAGCTTAGCGGGAGGGTTTTCAGACAATGAGCAGTTCTTC
few | TRBJ2-1 | TRBD2 | TRBV4-2 | CASSQERTSGHNEQFF | TGTGCCAGCAGCCAAGAAAGGACTAGCGGACACAATGAGCAGTTCTTC